This TCR beta chain was documented in a study of T cell repertoires in cytomegalovirus infection. Across the whole study: Carrying CMV and the relevant HLA type showed in public TCR beta signatures. General observations from the study: Pooled public TCR beta family frequency picked out CMV carriers with the relevant HLA.

Ten or more counts support this clonotype. Its specificity is not known. The CDR3 contains 14 residues. Trimming removed 3 bases from V and 1 base from J, with 9 bases in between. Germline CDR1 reads SNHLY; CDR2 reads FYNNEI. TCRdb independently ran MiXCR on the reads; one entry per CDR3 protein. The table shows 100,000 to 150,000 distinct CDR3 sequences, with 8% to 9% occurring only once. The TCR sequence derives from a human donor in good health (CMV status not recorded). Some clones in this sample may be carry-over from other donors' samples. The chain combines TRBV2 with TRBJ2-5; possible D gene TRBD1, 6 bases. The sample comprised PBMCs. The CDR3 DNA sequence: TGTGCCAGCAGTGATTCCAGGGGCCAAGAGACCCAGTACTTC. Translation: CASSDSRGQETQYF. The full variable domain, in which reference TRBV2 and TRBJ2-5 provide the parts outside the CDR3, is EPEVTQTPSHQVTQMGQEVILRCVPISNHLYFYWYRQILGQKVEFLVSFYNNEISEKSEIFDDQFSVERPDGSNFTLKIRSTKLEDSAMYFCASSDSRGQETQYFGPGTRLLVL.